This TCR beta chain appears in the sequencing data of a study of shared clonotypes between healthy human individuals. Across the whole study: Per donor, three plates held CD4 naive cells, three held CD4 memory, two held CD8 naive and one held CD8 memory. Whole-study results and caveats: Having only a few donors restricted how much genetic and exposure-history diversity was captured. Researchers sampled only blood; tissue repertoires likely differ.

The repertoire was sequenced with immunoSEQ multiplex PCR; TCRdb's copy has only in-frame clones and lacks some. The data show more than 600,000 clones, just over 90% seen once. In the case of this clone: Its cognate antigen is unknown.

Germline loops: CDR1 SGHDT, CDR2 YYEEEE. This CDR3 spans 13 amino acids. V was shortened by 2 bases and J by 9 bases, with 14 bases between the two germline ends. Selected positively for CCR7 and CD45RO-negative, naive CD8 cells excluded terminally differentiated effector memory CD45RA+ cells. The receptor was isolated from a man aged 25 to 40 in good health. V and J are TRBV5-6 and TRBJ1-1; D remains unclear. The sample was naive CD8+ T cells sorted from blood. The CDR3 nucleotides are TGTGCCAGCAGCTTAGGAGGTCAAACGCAAGCTTTCTTT. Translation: CASSLGGQTQAFF.